This is a list of T cell receptor beta chains from one sample in a study of CD8+ T cells in alopecia areata. The protocol was immunoSEQ multiplex PCR, while the TCRdb copy is restricted to in-frame clones and leaves out a portion. The sample comprises 93,000 or so clones, around 84% of which are singletons, and approximately 12% rests with the top ten. Material: CD8+ T cells sorted from blood, obtained at roughly week 30, from a patient treated with tofacitinib. These receptors all come from a human donor with alopecia areata. Both conserved end residues are part of each CDR3.

CDR3: CASSYSITWAYEQYF
J: TRBJ2-7
V: TRBV6-6

CDR3: CATSSRRGRLNQPQHF
J: TRBJ1-5
V: TRBV15

CDR3: CASSPPGTGGTEAFF
J: TRBJ1-1
V: TRBV7-6

CDR3: CASSLSSYEQYF
J: TRBJ2-7
V: TRBV6-6

CDR3: CAWSDGTGTYEQYF
J: TRBJ2-7
V: TRBV30

CDR3: CASSSGLAGGSSYNEQFF
J: TRBJ2-1
V: TRBV7-9

CDR3: CASSFGGNTEAFF
J: TRBJ1-1
V: TRBV5-6

CDR3: CSARDSEQYF
J: TRBJ2-7
V: TRBV20-1

CDR3: CASSQPPGQGGEQYF
J: TRBJ2-7
V: TRBV4-1

CDR3: CAIGESVDTQYF
J: TRBJ2-3
V: TRBV10-3

CDR3: CASSRYGRAFEQYF
J: TRBJ2-7
V: TRBV28

CDR3: CASSLEGVNTEAFF
J: TRBJ1-1
V: TRBV11-2

CDR3: CASSYAGDTQYF
J: TRBJ2-3
V: TRBV5-1

CDR3: CASSLVPRGQENWKLFF
J: TRBJ1-4
V: TRBV7-8

CDR3: CASSYSIVQGYEQYF
J: TRBJ2-7
V: TRBV6-5